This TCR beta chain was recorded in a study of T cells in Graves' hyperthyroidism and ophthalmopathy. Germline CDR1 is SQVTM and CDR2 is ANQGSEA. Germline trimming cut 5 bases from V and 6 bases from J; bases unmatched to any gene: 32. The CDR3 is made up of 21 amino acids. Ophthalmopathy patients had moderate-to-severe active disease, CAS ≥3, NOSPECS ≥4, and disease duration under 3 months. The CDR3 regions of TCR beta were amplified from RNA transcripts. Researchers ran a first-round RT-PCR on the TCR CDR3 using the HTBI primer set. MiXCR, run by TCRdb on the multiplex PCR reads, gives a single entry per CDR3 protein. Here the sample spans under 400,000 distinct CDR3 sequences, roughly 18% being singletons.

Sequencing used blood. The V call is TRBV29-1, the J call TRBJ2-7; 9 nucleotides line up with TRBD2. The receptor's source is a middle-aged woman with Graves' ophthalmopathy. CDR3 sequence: CSVLKHKTHSQLAGISGEQYF. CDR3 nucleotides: TGCAGCGTTCTTAAGCACAAAACCCATTCCCAACTAGCGGGTATTTCGGGCGAGCAGTACTTC.